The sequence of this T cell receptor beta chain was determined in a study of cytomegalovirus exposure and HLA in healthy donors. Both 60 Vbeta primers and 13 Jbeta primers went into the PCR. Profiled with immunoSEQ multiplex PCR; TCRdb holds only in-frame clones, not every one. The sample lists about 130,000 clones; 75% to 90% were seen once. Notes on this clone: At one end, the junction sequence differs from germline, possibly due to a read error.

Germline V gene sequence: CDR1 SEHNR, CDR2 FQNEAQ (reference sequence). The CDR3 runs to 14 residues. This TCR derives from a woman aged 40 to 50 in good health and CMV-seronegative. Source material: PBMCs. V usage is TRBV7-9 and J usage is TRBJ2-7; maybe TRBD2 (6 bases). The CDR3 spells CSSSLGRGNYEQYF. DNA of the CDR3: TGTTCCAGCAGCTTGGGTCGGGGGAACTACGAGCAGTACTTC.